The T cell receptor (beta chain) described here comes from a study of blood T cells in healthy people across ages. Study findings and constraints: Naive CD4+ cell counts and diversity both ran higher in long-lived than in aged donors. Not knowing donor CMV status may have confounded expanded clonotype changes.

All donors came from Russia, were Caucasian and healthy, and spanned ages roughly 6 to 100. Concerning this clonotype itself: The antigen is unknown. At one end the junction does not follow the germline gene, possibly because of a read error.

Germline CDR1 and CDR2: MRHNA and SNTAGT. CDR3 length: 20 amino acids. Primed by a sample-barcoded 5' primer and a J-beta primer mix, a second PCR proceeded for about 7 to 11 cycles. Each cDNA molecule was tagged by a template-switch adaptor that had 12 random nucleotides. MiXCR was run by TCRdb on the 5' RACE reads, yielding one entry per CDR3 protein. This sample has around 1.5 million distinct CDR3 sequences, with roughly 32% found just once. This chain joins TRBV6-4 and TRBJ1-2, with 9 bases identical to TRBD1. Sequencing input: blood. The clonotype originates from a woman in her twenties or thirties in good health. Here the CDR3 reads CTSSDEFKLGTGSSGYGYTF. CDR3 DNA sequence: TGTACCAGCAGTGACGAGTTTAAGCTCGGGACAGGGAGTTCGGGCTATGGCTACACCTTC.